Listed below are T cell receptor beta chains from one sample, sequenced in a study of shared clonotypes between healthy human individuals. Data came from immunoSEQ multiplex PCR; TCRdb stores just in-frame clones and leaves some out. The data hold about 520,000 clones, with roughly 95% observed a single time. The sequencing sample was made of naive CD4+ T cells sorted from blood. The receptors here all came from a woman in her 30s in good health. Both conserved end residues are part of each CDR3. D genes are given only for firm matches. Rows may omit the clone size; those that give it use once, few, many or a size class.

TRBV7-8,NA,NA,TRBJ1-2,TGTGCCAGCAGCTTAAGGGACCGCACCTATGGCTACACCTTC,CASSLRDRTYGYTF
TRBV19,NA,TRBD1,TRBJ1-5,TGTGCCACGGGACAGTACAATCAGCCCCAGCATTTT,CATGQYNQPQHF
TRBV2,NA,NA,TRBJ2-3,TGTGCCAGCAGTGGTTCGGGGGATACGCAGTATTTT,CASSGSGDTQYF
TRBV28,NA,TRBD1,TRBJ2-1,TGTGCCAGCAGCCACTCCACGGGACAGGGGGCGCATGAGCAGTTCTTC,CASSHSTGQGAHEQFF
TRBV7-6,once,TRBD2,TRBJ2-1,TGTGCCAGCAGCCCCCGACTAGCGGGAGATACCTACAATGAGCAGTTCTTC,CASSPRLAGDTYNEQFF
TRBV6-6,NA,NA,TRBJ2-7,TGTGCCAGCAGCTCCGGGATCCCCTACGAGCAGTACTTC,CASSSGIPYEQYF
TRBV7-9,NA,TRBD1,TRBJ2-7,TGTGCCAGCAGCTTGATTACAGGGGACCCCTACGAGCAGTACTTC,CASSLITGDPYEQYF
TRBV4-1,NA,NA,TRBJ1-3,TGCGCCAGCAGCCATTCCTCTGGAAACACCATATATTTT,CASSHSSGNTIYF
TRBV5-4,NA,NA,TRBJ2-5,TGTGCCAGCAGCTCCGAATACTTACATACGGTGACCCAGTACTTC,CASSSEYLHTVTQYF
TRBV13,NA,NA,TRBJ2-7,TGTGCCAGCAGCTTAGGCCTCTGGGAGGTCTGGGCCTCCGATTCGTCCGAGCAGTACTTC,CASSLGLWEVWASDSSEQYF